This T cell receptor (beta chain) was profiled in a study of cytomegalovirus exposure and HLA in healthy donors. The study, taken as a whole, reports: A link between a missense DCLRE1C variant and TCR beta V- and J-gene trimming emerged from a later analysis.

A note on this clone: Antigen unknown.

The PCR used 60 Vbeta and 13 Jbeta primers. Method: immunoSEQ multiplex PCR; TCRdb's copy keeps in-frame clones and lacks some. The table lists approximately 100,000 clones, roughly 75% of them singletons, with 13% to 15% in the top ten. Germline values: CDR1 SGHDT, CDR2 YYEEEE. There are 13 residues in the CDR3. V gave up 5 bases and J gave up 3 bases; unmatched junction bases: 5. Sequencing was carried out using PBMCs. The chain uses TRBV5-6 and TRBJ2-7; 7 positions agree with TRBD1. This receptor was identified in a male donor in good health and CMV-seropositive. CDR3 residues: CASSLTGFYEQYF. CDR3 nucleotides: TGTGCCAGCAGTCTGACAGGGTTCTACGAGCAGTACTTC.